This T cell receptor (beta chain) was found in a study of a mutant IDH1 vaccine in newly diagnosed glioma. Sample time point: baseline, week 1 (first vaccination visit). Sample treatment: pre-vaccination baseline after standard-of-care therapy. Sequencing was performed with immunoSEQ multiplex PCR; in TCRdb, only in-frame clones are kept and a portion is missing. The sample records over 14,000 clones, 75% to 90% being singletons. Germline lookup yields CDR1 PRHDT and CDR2 FYEKMQ (reference sequence). The junction had 11 bases not matched to a gene; V was cut back by 5 bases and J by 5 bases. This CDR3 has 15 residues.

V usage is TRBV13 and J usage is TRBJ2-5, with 7 bases aligning to TRBD1. Sequenced here: PBMCs, sampled from a glioma patient treated with radiotherapy, temozolomide or both. This clonotype was obtained from a middle-aged woman with glioma. Some clones in this sample may be carry-over from other donors' samples. CDR3 coding DNA: TGTGCCAGCAGCCTCCTCGACAGGGAGAGGGAGACCCAGTACTTC. Its protein product is CASSLLDRERETQYF.